One and the same sample provided the 18 T cell receptor beta chains below, sequenced in a study of T-cell memory formation after mild COVID-19. TCRdb recomputed calls from the 5' RACE reads with MiXCR, one row per CDR3 protein. Of under 200,000 distinct CDR3 sequences detected, 30% to 35% appear once; the ten largest clones hold around 12%. Sequencing used PBMCs or a T cell subset sorted from them (not recorded which). All receptors derive from an adult woman who had mild COVID-19 (a few samples of this study predate the infection). Cell type and time point are not known.

The DNA of the CDR3 is TGTGCCACCAGTGATTTGAAGGGGCTCGAGCAGTACTTC. Protein: CATSDLKGLEQYF. The V and J genes are TRBV24-1 and TRBJ2-7, with D possibly being TRBD1 (5 bases). The germline V and J ends were trimmed by 0 bases and 6 bases, with 8 bases remaining between them. The CDR3 covers 13 residues. Germline-derived CDR1 and CDR2 are KGHDR and SFDVKD.

The chain carries TRBV12-3 or TRBV12-4 and TRBJ2-1; 9 bases align to TRBD2. The CDR3 has 17 residues. With 4 bases clipped from V and 0 bases from J, the junction kept 7 bases outside the gene matches. CDR3 in amino acids: CASSWGAGGISYNEQFF. CDR3 DNA: TGTGCCAGCAGTTGGGGAGCGGGAGGCATCTCCTACAATGAGCAGTTCTTC.

The chain has TRBV27 and TRBJ1-3; possibly TRBD1 for D (6 bases). The CDR3 covers 16 residues. V lost 6 bases and J 1 base, leaving 16 bases between the germline ends. Germline values: CDR1 MNHEY, CDR2 SMNVEV (reference sequence). DNA of the CDR3: TGTGCCAGCAGCCGAGGGGGGACAACTTCTGGAAACACCATATATTTT. It specifies CASSRGGTTSGNTIYF.

The chain combines TRBV12-3 or TRBV12-4 with TRBJ1-1; TRBD1 is a possible D gene (6 bases). Between the trimmed V and J ends, which lost 5 bases and 5 bases, there was a span of 15 bases. The CDR3 has 14 residues. The CDR3 is CASSAPGRGTEAFF. CDR3 coding DNA: TGTGCCAGCAGTGCCCCGGGGAGGGGGACTGAAGCTTTCTTT.

This clonotype has a handful of counts. V usage is TRBV7-3 and J usage is TRBJ2-7; a possible D gene is TRBD2 (6 bases). Germline CDR1 is SGHTA and CDR2 is FQGTGA. Deletions cut 2 bases from V and 5 bases from J, with 10 bases between. This CDR3 is 13 amino acids long. The CDR3 nucleotides are TGTGCCAGCAGCTTACTTGGAGGGGACGAGCAGTACTTC. Translated, it gives CASSLLGGDEQYF.

This clonotype appeared a single time. This chain joins TRBV5-5 and TRBJ1-3; tentatively, D is TRBD1 (5 bases). This CDR3 region has 15 residues. Trimming pared 5 bases from V and 3 bases from J, leaving 15 bases between. Germline V gene data show CDR1 as SGHKS and CDR2 as YYEKEE (reference sequence). CDR3 amino acids: CASSRPGTVGNTIYF. The DNA for the CDR3 is TGTGCCAGCAGTCGACCTGGGACGGTTGGAAACACCATATATTTT.

Only a few counts were recorded for this clonotype. One junction end disagrees with the germline gene, perhaps due to a read error. Here the CDR3 reads CASSLAGSGTGELFF. Written as DNA, the CDR3 is TGTGCCAGCAGCCTAGCGGGTTCGGGGACCGGGGAGCTGTTTTTT. The chain couples TRBV7-8 to TRBJ2-2, with 8 bases fitting TRBD2. The CDR3 has 15 amino acids. The germline gives CDR1 SGHVS, CDR2 FQNEAQ. Full variable domain (outside the CDR3, taken from reference TRBV7-8 and TRBJ2-2): GAGVSQSPRYKVAKRGQDVALRCDPISGHVSLFWYQQALGQGPEFLTYFQNEAQLDKSGLPSDRFFAERPEGSVSTLKIQRTQQEDSAVYLCASSLAGSGTGELFFGEGSRLTVL.

The rearrangement uses TRBV11-2 and TRBJ2-7; 8 positions agree with TRBD1. J was trimmed by 3 bases and V by 5 bases; bases with no gene match: 3. Germline loops: CDR1 SGHAT, CDR2 FQNNGV. CDR3 length equals 13 residues. The CDR3 DNA is TGTGCCAGCAGCCGGACAGGGAACTACGAGCAGTACTTC. Amino acid sequence: CASSRTGNYEQYF.

The chain joins TRBV30 to TRBJ2-3; tentative D call: TRBD1 (6 bases). The CDR3 length is 15 residues. The ends were cut back, 5 bases at V and 3 bases at J, with 18 bases in the middle. Germline V lookup: CDR1 GTSNPN, CDR2 SVGIG (reference sequence). The CDR3 DNA reads TGTGCCTGGGGTCAAGGGGGAAGCAGAACAGATACGCAGTATTTT. Translated: CAWGQGGSRTDTQYF.

This rearrangement joins TRBV30 to TRBJ1-1; tentatively, D is TRBD1 (5 bases). CDR3 length: 12 residues. The ends were cut back, 2 bases at V and 5 bases at J, with 9 bases in the middle. Germline CDR1 is GTSNPN and CDR2 is SVGIG (reference sequence). Here the CDR3 reads CAWSPGGTEAFF. CDR3 DNA: TGTGCCTGGAGTCCCGGGGGGACTGAAGCTTTCTTT.

This chain links TRBV5-1 with TRBJ2-2; 8 positions match TRBD1. Germline values: CDR1 SGHRS, CDR2 YFSETQ. J lost 4 bases, V lost 0 bases, and 8 bases had no gene match. The CDR3 is 17 residues long. CDR3 sequence: CASSLGPTGATTGELFF. CDR3 bases: TGCGCCAGCAGCTTGGGGCCGACAGGGGCTACCACCGGGGAGCTGTTTTTT.

The chain combines TRBV7-2 with TRBJ1-2; 9 bases align to TRBD1. CDR1 and CDR2 (germline): SGHTA, FQGNSA. V lost 5 bases, J lost 9 bases, and 7 bases stayed unmatched. The CDR3 has 13 amino acids. The CDR3 is CASSPGQGRRYTF. DNA of the CDR3: TGTGCCAGCAGCCCCGGACAGGGGAGACGCTACACCTTC. The variable domain in full, with the rest retrieved from reference TRBV7-2 and TRBJ1-2, is GAGVSQSPSNKVTEKGKDVELRCDPISGHTALYWYRQSLGQGLEFLIYFQGNSAPDKSGLPSDRFSAERTGGSVSTLTIQRTQQEDSAVYLCASSPGQGRRYTFGSGTRLTVV.

This clonotype showed up just a few times. CDR3 nucleotides: TGTGCCAGCAGCTTAGCCCGGCCCGGGGTCAGGGCAGATTCACCCCTCCACTTT. It yields the protein CASSLARPGVRADSPLHF. The chain carries TRBV7-9 and TRBJ1-6; perhaps TRBD1 as D (5 bases). V dropped 0 bases and J dropped 8 bases, with 20 bases sitting between them. The germline gives CDR1 SEHNR, CDR2 FQNEAQ (reference sequence). This CDR3 is built from 18 residues.

This clonotype was observed a few times. The chain combines TRBV6-6 with TRBJ1-1; D is uncertain. CDR1 is MNHNY and CDR2 is SVGAGI in the germline V gene (reference sequence). Between the trimmed V and J ends, which lost 5 bases and 4 bases, there was a span of 11 bases. This CDR3 is 13 amino acids long. CDR3 sequence reads: CASSLHEGTEAFF. The CDR3 nucleotides read TGTGCCAGCAGTCTTCATGAGGGCACTGAAGCTTTCTTT.

The chain recombines TRBV6-5 with TRBJ1-2, with D perhaps matching TRBD1 (6 bases). CDR3 length: 14 amino acids. Germline lookup yields CDR1 MNHEY and CDR2 SVGAGI. Between the trimmed V and J ends, which lost 10 bases and 2 bases, there was a span of 17 bases. CDR3 in amino acids: CATNSRGRNYGYTF. The CDR3 DNA reads TGTGCCACTAATTCCAGGGGTAGGAACTATGGCTACACCTTC.

CDR3 region: CATSASTGQEYNEQFF. The CDR3 bases are TGTGCCACCAGTGCCTCGACTGGACAGGAATACAATGAGCAGTTCTTC. The gene calls are TRBV24-1 and TRBJ2-1; 7 positions agree with TRBD1. The trim removed 5 bases at V and 4 bases at J, leaving 10 bases unmatched. CDR3 length: 16 residues. Germline V gene lookup returns CDR1 KGHDR and CDR2 SFDVKD.

The chain uses TRBV9 and TRBJ1-1; D not resolved. Germline CDR1 SGDLS, CDR2 YYNGEE. With 5 bases removed from V and 2 bases from J, the gap between germline ends came to 7 bases. This CDR3 has 12 residues. The CDR3 spells CASRGDNTEAFF. CDR3 DNA sequence: TGTGCCAGCAGGGGAGATAACACTGAAGCTTTCTTT. The entire variable domain, with the rest obtained from reference TRBV9 and TRBJ1-1, is as follows: DSGVTQTPKHLITATGQRVTLRCSPRSGDLSVYWYQQSLDQGLQFLIQYYNGEERAKGNILERFSAQQFPDLHSELNLSSLELGDSALYFCASRGDNTEAFFGQGTRLTVV.

This clonotype was detected a few times. The chain combines TRBV29-1 with TRBJ2-6; no reliable D call. Germline CDR1 SQVTM, CDR2 ANQGSEA. The ends were cut back, 2 bases at V and 0 bases at J, with 2 bases in the middle. The CDR3 length is 13 residues. This chain's CDR3 is CSVESSGANVLTF. CDR3 nucleotide sequence: TGCAGCGTTGAAAGCTCTGGGGCCAACGTCCTGACTTTC. Together with reference TRBV29-1 and TRBJ2-6, the CDR3 gives the full variable domain: SAVISQKPSRDICQRGTSLTIQCQVDSQVTMMFWYRQQPGQSLTLIATANQGSEATYESGFVIDKFPISRPNLTFSTLTVSNMSPEDSSIYLCSVESSGANVLTFGAGSRLTVL.